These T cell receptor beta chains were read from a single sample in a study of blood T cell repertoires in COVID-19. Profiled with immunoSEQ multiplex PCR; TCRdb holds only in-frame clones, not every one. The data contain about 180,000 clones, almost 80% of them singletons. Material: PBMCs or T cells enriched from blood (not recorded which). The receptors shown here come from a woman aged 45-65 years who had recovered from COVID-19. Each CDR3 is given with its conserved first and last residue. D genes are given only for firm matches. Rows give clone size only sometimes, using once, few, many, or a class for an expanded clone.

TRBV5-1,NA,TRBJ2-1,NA,TGCGCCAGCAGCTTGGCACTCCATGAGCAGTTCTTC,CASSLALHEQFF
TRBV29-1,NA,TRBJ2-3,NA,TGCAGCGTTGTGTGGGGGCAAGGATCAGATACGCAGTATTTT,CSVVWGQGSDTQYF
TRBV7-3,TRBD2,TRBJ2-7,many,TGTGCCAGCAGACCCGGGACTAGCGGGAGAGCCTCCTACGAGCAGTACTTC,CASRPGTSGRASYEQYF
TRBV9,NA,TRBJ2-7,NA,TGTGCCAGCAGCGTAGGGACAGTCTCCGTGGAGCAGTACTTC,CASSVGTVSVEQYF
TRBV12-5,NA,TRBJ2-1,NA,TGTGCTAGTGGTCCACCAGGGTCTGAGCAGTTCTTC,CASGPPGSEQFF
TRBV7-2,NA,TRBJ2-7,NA,TGTGCCAGCAGCTTAGGACCTCTAGTGTTAGAGCAGTACTTC,CASSLGPLVLEQYF
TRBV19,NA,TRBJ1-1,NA,TGTGCCAGTCGACAGGACCGGACTGAAGCTTTCTTT,CASRQDRTEAFF
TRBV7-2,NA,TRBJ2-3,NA,TGTGCCAGCAGTCGGGACTGGTTCACAGATACGCAGTATTTT,CASSRDWFTDTQYF
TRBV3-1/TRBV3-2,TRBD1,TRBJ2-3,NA,TGTGCCAGCAGCCCCACCGGGACAGGGGGAAATACGCAGTATTTT,CASSPTGTGGNTQYF
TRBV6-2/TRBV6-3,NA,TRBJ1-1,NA,TGTGCCAGCAGTTACTCGGTGGCAGGCAACAAGAACACTGAAGCTTTCTTT,CASSYSVAGNKNTEAFF
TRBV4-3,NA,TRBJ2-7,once,TGCGCCAGCAGCCAAGTCCCTGGAGGCGAGCAGTACTTC,CASSQVPGGEQYF
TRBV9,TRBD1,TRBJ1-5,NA,TGTGCCAGCAGCCGTGGGGACAGACTCTTGCCTTCTCAGCCCCAGCATTTT,CASSRGDRLLPSQPQHF
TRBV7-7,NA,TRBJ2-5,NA,TGTGCCAGCAGCTTATCAACGGGACAAGAGACCCAGTACTTC,CASSLSTGQETQYF
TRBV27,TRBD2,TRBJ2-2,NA,TGTGCCAGCAGTTTATCAGCGGGGGGTACCGGGGAGCTGTTTTTT,CASSLSAGGTGELFF
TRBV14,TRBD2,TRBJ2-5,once,TGTGCCAGCAGCCAAGACTGGGGGGGGACCCAGTACTTC,CASSQDWGGTQYF
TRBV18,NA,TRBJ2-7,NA,TGTGCCAGCTCATCGTCGTCCTACGAGCAGTACTTC,CASSSSSYEQYF
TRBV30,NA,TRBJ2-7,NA,TGTGCCTGGAGGCGGGATACCTACGAGCAGTACTTC,CAWRRDTYEQYF
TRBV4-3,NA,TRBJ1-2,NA,TGCGCCAGCAGCCAAGACCACAGCTATGGCTACACCTTC,CASSQDHSYGYTF